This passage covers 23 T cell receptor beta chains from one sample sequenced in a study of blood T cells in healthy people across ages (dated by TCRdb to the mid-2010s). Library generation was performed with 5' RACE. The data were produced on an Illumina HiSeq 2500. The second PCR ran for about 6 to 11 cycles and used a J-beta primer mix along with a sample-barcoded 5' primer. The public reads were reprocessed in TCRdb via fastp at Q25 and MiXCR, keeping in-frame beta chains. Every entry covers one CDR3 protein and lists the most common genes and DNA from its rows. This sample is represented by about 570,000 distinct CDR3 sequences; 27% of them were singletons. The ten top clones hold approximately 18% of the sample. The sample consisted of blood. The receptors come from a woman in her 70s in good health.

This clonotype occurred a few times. The CDR3 DNA reads as TGTGCCAGCAGCAGACAGGGATGGACTGAAGCTTTCTTT. Translation gives CASSRQGWTEAFF. The V gene is TRBV25-1, the J gene TRBJ1-1; 7 nucleotides agree with TRBD1. After removal of 6 bases from V and 5 bases from J, the junction contained 6 bases not matched to a gene. There are 13 residues in the CDR3. Germline loops: CDR1 MGHDK, CDR2 SYGVNS.

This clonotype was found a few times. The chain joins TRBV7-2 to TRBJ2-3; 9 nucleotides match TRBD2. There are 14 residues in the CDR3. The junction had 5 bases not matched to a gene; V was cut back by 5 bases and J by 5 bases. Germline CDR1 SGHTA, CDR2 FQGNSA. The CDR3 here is CASSPIAGVDTQYF. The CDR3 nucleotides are TGTGCCAGCAGCCCAATAGCGGGGGTAGATACGCAGTATTTT.

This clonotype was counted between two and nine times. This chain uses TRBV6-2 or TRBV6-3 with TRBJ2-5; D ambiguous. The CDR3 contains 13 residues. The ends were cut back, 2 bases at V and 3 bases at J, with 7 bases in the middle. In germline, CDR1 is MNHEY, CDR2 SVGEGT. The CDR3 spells CASSYREEETQYF. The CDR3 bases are TGTGCCAGCAGTTACCGTGAAGAAGAGACCCAGTACTTC.

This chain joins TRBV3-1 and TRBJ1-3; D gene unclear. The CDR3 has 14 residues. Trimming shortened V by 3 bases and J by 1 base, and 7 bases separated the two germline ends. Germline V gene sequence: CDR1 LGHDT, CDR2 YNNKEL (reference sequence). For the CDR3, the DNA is TGTGCCAGCAGCCAGAAGGGTTCTGGAAACACCATATATTTT. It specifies CASSQKGSGNTIYF. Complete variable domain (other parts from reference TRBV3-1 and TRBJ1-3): DTAVSQTPKYLVTQMGNDKSIKCEQNLGHDTMYWYKQDSKKFLKIMFSYNNKELIINETVPNRFSPKSPDKAHLNLHINSLELGDSAVYFCASSQKGSGNTIYFGEGSWLTVV.

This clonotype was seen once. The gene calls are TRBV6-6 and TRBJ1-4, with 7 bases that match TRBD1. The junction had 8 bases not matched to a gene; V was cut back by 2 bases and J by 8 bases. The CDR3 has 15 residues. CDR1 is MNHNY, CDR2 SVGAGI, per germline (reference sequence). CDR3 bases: TGTGCCAGCAGTTACAACGACAGGGTTGGGGAAAAACTGTTTTTT. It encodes CASSYNDRVGEKLFF.

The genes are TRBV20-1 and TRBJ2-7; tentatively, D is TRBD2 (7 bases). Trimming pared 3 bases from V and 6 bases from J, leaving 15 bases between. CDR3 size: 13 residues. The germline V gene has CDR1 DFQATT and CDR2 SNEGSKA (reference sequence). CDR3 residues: CSARGGPEGEQYF. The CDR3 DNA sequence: TGCAGTGCTAGGGGGGGGCCCGAGGGCGAGCAGTACTTC.

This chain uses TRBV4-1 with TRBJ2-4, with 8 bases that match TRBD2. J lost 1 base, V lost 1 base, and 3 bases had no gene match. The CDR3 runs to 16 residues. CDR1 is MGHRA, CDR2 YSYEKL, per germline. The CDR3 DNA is TGCGCCAGCAGCCAAGTCGGCGGGGGGGCCAAAAACATTCAGTACTTC. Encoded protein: CASSQVGGGAKNIQYF.

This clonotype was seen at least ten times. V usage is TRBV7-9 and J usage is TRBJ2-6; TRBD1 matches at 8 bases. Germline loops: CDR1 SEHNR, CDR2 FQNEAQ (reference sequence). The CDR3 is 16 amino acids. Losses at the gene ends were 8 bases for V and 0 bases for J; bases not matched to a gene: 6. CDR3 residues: CASSGTGSSGANVLTF. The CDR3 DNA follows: TGTGCCAGCTCCGGGACAGGTTCCTCTGGGGCCAACGTCCTGACTTTC.

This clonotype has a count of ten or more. The CDR3 region is CASRALGGRDQETQYF. CDR3 nucleotides: TGTGCCAGCAGGGCCCTCGGGGGCCGTGACCAAGAGACCCAGTACTTC. V usage is TRBV7-8 and J usage is TRBJ2-5; D assignment may be TRBD1 or TRBD2 (6 bases each). Germline CDR1 SGHVS, CDR2 FQNEAQ. The CDR3 length is 16 residues. V was pared by 6 bases and J by 0 bases, with 17 bases between.

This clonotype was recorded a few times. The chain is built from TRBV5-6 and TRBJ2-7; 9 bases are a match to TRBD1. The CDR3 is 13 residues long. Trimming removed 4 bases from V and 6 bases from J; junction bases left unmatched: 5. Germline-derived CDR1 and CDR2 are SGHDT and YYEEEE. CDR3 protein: CASSNRDRVEQYF. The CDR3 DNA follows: TGTGCCAGCAGCAACCGGGACAGGGTCGAGCAGTACTTC.

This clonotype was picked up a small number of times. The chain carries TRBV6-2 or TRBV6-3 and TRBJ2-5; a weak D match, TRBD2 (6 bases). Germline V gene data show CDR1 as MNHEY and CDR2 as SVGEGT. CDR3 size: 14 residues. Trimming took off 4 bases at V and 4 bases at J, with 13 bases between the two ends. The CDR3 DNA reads TGTGCCAGCAGTTCTTCTCGGGGGATAGAGACCCAGTACTTC. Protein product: CASSSSRGIETQYF.

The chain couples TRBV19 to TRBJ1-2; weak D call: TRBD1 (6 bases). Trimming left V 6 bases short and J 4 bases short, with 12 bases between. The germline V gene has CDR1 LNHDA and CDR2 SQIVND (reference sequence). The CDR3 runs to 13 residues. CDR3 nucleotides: TGTGCCAGTAGGGGGGGCGCGGGCTATGGCTACACCTTC. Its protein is CASRGGAGYGYTF.

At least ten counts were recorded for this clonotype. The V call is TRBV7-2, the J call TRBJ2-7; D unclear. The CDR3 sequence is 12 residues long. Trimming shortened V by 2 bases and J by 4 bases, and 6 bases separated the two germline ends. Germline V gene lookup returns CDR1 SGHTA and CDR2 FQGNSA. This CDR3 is CASSLNRYEQYF. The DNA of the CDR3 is TGTGCCAGCAGCTTAAATCGTTACGAGCAGTACTTC.

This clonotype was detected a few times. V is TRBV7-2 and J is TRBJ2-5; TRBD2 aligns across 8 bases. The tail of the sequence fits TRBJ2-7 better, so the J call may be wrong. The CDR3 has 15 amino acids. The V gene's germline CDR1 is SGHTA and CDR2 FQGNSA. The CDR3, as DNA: TGTGCCAGCACCCGGGGGGGTCGGGGGAGCTACGAGCAGTACTTC. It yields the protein CASTRGGRGSYEQYF.

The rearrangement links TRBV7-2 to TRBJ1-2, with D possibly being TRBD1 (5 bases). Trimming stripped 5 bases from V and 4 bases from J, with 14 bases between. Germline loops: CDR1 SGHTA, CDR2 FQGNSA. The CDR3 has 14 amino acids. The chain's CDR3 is CASSRLGVSYGYTF. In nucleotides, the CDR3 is TGTGCCAGCAGCCGCCTGGGGGTGAGCTATGGCTACACCTTC.

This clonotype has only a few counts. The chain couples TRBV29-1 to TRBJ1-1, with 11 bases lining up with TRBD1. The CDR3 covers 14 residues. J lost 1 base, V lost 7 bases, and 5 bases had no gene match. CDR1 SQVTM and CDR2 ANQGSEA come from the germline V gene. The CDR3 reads CSAGQGARNTEAFF. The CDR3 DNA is TGCAGCGCTGGACAGGGGGCAAGGAACACTGAAGCTTTCTTT.

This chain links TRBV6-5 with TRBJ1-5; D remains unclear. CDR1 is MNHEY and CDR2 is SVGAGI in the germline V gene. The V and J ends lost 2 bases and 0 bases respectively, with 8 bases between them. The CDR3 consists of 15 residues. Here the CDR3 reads CASSYGANSNQPQHF. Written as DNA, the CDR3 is TGTGCCAGCAGTTACGGTGCTAATAGCAATCAGCCCCAGCATTTT.

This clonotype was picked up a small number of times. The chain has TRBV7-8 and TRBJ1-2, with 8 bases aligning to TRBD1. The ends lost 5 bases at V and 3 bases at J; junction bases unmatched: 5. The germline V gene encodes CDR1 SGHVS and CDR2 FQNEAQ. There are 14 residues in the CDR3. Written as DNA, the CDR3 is TGTGCCAGCAGCCCCGACAGGGGCTACTATGGCTACACCTTC. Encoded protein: CASSPDRGYYGYTF.

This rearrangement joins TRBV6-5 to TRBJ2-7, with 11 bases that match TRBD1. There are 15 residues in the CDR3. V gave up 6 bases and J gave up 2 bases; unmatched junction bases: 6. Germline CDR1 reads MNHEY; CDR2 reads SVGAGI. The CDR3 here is CASSQDRGLPYEQYF. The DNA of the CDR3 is TGTGCCAGCAGCCAGGACAGGGGGCTTCCCTACGAGCAGTACTTC.

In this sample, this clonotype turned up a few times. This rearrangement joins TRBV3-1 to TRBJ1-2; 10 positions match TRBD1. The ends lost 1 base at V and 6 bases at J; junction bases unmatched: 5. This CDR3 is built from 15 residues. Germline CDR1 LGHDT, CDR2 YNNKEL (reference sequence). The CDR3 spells CASSQADRGLDGYTF. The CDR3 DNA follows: TGTGCCAGCAGCCAAGCTGACAGGGGGCTGGATGGCTACACCTTC.

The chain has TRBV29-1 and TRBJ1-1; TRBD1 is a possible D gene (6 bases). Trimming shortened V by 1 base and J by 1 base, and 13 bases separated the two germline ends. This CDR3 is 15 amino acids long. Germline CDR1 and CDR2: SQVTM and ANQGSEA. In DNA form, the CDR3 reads TGCAGCGTTGAAGTAAGGGGACAAGAGAACACTGAAGCTTTCTTT. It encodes CSVEVRGQENTEAFF.

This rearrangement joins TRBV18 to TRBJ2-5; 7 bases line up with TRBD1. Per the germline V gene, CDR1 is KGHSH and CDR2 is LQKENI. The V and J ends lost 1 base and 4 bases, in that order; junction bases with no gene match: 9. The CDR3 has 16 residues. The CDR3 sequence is CASSPRLGDSRETQYF. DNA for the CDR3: TGTGCCAGCTCACCACGCCTGGGGGACAGCAGAGAGACCCAGTACTTC. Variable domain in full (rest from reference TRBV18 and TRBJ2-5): NAGVMQNPRHLVRRRGQEARLRCSPMKGHSHVYWYRQLPEEGLKFMVYLQKENIIDESGMPKERFSAEFPKEGPSILRIQQVVRGDSAAYFCASSPRLGDSRETQYFGPGTRLLVL.

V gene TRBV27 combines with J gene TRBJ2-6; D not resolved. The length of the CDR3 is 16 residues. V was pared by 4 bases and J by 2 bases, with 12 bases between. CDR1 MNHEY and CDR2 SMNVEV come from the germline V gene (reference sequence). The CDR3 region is CASSWHSPAGANVLTF. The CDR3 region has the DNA TGTGCCAGCAGTTGGCACAGCCCAGCTGGGGCCAACGTCCTGACTTTC. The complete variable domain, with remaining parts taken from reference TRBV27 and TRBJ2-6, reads EAQVTQNPRYLITVTGKKLTVTCSQNMNHEYMSWYRQDPGLGLRQIYYSMNVEVTDKGDVPEGYKVSRKEKRNFPLILESPSPNQTSLYFCASSWHSPAGANVLTFGAGSRLTVL.